The sample holds one count of the clone carrying this TCR beta chain. This sample stems from a study of blood T cell repertoires in COVID-19. Sequencing was performed with immunoSEQ multiplex PCR; in TCRdb, only in-frame clones are kept and a portion is missing. Of approximately 490,000 clones detected, roughly nine tenths appear once; the ten largest clones hold 8.3%. This CDR3 is 15 amino acids long. V was shortened by 0 bases and J by 5 bases, with 12 bases between the two germline ends. CDR1 is SGHDT and CDR2 is YYEEEE in the germline V gene. Two negative PCRs, clearance, or symptom resolution had been documented for recovered Cohort 3 donors.

Sequencing used PBMCs or T cells enriched from blood (not recorded which). The receptor comes from a woman between 55 and 75 years old who had recovered from COVID-19. The chain combines TRBV5-6 with TRBJ2-1; D perhaps matches TRBD2 (5 bases). The CDR3 DNA is TGTGCCAGCAGCTTGGTGGCGTTGAGGGACAATGAGCAGTTCTTC. It translates to CASSLVALRDNEQFF.